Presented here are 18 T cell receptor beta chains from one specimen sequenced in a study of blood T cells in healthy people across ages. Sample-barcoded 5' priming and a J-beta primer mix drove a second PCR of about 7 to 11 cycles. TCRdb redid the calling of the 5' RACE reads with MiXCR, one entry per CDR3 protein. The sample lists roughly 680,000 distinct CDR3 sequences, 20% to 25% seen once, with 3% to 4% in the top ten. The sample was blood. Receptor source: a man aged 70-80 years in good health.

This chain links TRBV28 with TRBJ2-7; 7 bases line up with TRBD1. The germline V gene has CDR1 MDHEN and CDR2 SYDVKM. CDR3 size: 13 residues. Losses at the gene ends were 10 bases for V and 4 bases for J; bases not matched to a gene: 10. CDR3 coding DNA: TGTGCCACCCACGGGACAGAGTTGTACGAGCAGTACTTC. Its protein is CATHGTELYEQYF. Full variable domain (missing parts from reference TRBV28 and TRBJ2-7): DVKVTQSSRYLVKRTGEKVFLECVQDMDHENMFWYRQDPGLGLRLIYFSYDVKMKEKGDIPEGYSVSREKKERFSLILESASTNQTSMYLCATHGTELYEQYFGPGTRLTVT.

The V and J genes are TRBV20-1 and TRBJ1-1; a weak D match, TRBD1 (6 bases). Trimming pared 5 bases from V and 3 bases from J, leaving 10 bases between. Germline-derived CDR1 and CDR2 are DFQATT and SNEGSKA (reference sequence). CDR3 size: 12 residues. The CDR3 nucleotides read TGCAGTGCTCCGACAGGCCACACTGAAGCTTTCTTT. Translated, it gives CSAPTGHTEAFF.

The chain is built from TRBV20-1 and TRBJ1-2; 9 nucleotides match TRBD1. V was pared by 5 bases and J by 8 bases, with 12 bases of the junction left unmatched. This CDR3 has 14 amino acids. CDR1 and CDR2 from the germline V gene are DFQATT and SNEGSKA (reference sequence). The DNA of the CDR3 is TGCAGTGCTGCCAAGGTCGGGACAGGGAAAGGCTACACCTTC. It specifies CSAAKVGTGKGYTF.

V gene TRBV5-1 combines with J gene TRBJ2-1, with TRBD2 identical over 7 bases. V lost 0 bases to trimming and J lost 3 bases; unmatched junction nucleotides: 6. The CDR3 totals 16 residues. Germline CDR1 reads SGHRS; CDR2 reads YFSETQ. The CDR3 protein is CASSLVAGDLYNEQFF. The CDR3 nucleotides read TGCGCCAGCAGCTTGGTGGCGGGAGACCTCTACAATGAGCAGTTCTTC. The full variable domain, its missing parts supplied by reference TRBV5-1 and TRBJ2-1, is KAGVTQTPRYLIKTRGQQVTLSCSPISGHRSVSWYQQTPGQGLQFLFEYFSETQRNKGNFPGRFSGRQFSNSRSEMNVSTLELGDSALYLCASSLVAGDLYNEQFFGPGTRLTVL.

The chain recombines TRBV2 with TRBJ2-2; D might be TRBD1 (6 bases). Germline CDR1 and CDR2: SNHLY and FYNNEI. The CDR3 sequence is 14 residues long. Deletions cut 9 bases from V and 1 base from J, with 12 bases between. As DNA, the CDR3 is TGTGCCAGTGCCGGGACACAGAACACCGGGGAGCTGTTTTTT. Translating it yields CASAGTQNTGELFF.

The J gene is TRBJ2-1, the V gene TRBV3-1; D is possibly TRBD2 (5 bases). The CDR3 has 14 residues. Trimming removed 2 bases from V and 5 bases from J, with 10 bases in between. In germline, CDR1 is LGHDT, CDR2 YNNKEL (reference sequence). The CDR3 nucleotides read TGTGCCAGCAGCCAACGGGGATTCCACAATGAGCAGTTCTTC. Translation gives CASSQRGFHNEQFF.

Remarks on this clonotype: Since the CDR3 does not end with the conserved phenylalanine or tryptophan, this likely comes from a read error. The CDR3 sequence is CASSPPGTQNIQYL. The CDR3, as DNA: TGTGCCAGCTCACCACCGGGCACCCAAAACATTCAGTACCTC. V and J are TRBV18 and TRBJ2-4; D unclear. The length of the CDR3 is 14 residues. Germline CDR1 reads KGHSH; CDR2 reads LQKENI. V was trimmed by 0 bases and J by 5 bases, leaving 8 bases between them.

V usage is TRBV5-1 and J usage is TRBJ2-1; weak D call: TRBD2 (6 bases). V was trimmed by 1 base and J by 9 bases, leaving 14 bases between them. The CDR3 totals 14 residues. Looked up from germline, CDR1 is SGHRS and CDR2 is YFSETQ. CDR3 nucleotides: TGCGCCAGCAGCTTGACACTAGCTTCGGGTGAGCAGTTCTTC. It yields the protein CASSLTLASGEQFF.

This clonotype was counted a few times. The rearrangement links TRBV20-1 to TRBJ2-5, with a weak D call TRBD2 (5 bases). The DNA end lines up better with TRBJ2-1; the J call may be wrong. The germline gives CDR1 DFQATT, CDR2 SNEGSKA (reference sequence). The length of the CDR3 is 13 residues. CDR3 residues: CSARGSTGDEQFF. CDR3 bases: TGCAGTGCTAGAGGGTCTACCGGGGATGAGCAGTTCTTC.

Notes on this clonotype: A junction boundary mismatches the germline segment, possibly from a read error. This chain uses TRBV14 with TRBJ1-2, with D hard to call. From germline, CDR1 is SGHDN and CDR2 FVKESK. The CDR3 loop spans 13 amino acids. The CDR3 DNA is TGTGCCAGCAGCCAAGGAGGGAACTATGACTACACCTTC. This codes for CASSQGGNYDYTF.

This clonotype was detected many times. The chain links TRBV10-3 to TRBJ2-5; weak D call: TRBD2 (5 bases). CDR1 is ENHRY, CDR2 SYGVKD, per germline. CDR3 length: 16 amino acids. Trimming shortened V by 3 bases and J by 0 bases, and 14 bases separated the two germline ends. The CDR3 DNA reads TGTGCCATCAGTGATCTCAGCGGCCGAGACCAAGAGACCCAGTACTTC. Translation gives CAISDLSGRDQETQYF.

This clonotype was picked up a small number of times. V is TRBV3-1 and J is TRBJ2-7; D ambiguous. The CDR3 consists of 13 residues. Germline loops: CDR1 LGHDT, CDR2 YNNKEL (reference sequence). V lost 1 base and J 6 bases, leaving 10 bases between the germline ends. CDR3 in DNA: TGTGCCAGCAGCCAAGTTTCGGGTAGCGAGCAGTACTTC. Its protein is CASSQVSGSEQYF.

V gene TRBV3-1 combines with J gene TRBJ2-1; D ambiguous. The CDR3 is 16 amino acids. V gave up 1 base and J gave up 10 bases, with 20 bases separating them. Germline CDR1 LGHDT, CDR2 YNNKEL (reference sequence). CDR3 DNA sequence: TGTGCCAGCAGCCAAGGATTGGGCTCTAGTTCCAACGAGCAGTTCTTC. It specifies CASSQGLGSSSNEQFF.

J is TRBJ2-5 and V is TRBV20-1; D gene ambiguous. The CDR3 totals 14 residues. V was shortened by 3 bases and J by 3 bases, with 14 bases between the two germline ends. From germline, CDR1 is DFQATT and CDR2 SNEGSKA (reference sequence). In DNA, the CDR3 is TGCAGTGCTAGGATCGGCGGAATCGAAGAGACCCAGTACTTC. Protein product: CSARIGGIEETQYF.

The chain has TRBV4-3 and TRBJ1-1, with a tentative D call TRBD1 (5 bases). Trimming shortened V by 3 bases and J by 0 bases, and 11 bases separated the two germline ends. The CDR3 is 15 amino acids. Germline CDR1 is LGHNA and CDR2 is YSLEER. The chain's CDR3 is CASSQTGTVNTEAFF. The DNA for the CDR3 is TGCGCCAGCAGCCAGACCGGGACGGTGAACACTGAAGCTTTCTTT.

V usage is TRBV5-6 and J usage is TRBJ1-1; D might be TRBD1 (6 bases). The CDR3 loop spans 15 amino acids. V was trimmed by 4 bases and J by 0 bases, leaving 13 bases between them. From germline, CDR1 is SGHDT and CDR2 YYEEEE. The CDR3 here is CASSGGAGLNTEAFF. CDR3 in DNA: TGTGCCAGCAGCGGGGGCGCAGGACTGAACACTGAAGCTTTCTTT.

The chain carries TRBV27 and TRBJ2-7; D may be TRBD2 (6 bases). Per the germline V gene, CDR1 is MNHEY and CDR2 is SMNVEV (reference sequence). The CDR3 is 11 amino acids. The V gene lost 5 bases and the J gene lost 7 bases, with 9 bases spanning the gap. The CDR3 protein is CASSTAGEQYF. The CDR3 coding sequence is TGTGCCAGCAGTACGGCGGGGGAGCAGTACTTC.

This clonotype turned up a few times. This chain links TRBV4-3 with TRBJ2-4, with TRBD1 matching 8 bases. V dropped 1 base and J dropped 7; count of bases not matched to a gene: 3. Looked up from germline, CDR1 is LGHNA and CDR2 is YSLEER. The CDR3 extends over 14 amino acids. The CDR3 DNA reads TGCGCCAGCAGCCAAGGGACAGGGTGGAACATTCAGTACTTC. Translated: CASSQGTGWNIQYF.